The 3 T cell receptor beta chains in this list originate from one sample, sequenced in a study of breast tumors, draining lymph nodes, adjacent tissues. Breast cancer patients provided tissue from their axillary draining lymph nodes. Each CDR3 protein is one row after TCRdb ran MiXCR on the multiplex PCR reads. Among over 250,000 distinct CDR3 sequences listed, 30% were seen once. The sequenced material came from axillary lymph node tissue. Receptors originate from a female donor with breast cancer. Some clones in this sample may be carry-over from other donors' samples.

This chain uses TRBV12-3 or TRBV12-4 with TRBJ2-1; 12 bases align to TRBD2. The CDR3 is 16 amino acids. Germline trimming cut 7 bases from V and 8 bases from J; bases unmatched to any gene: 12. CDR3 in DNA: TGTGCCAGCAATCAAGGGGGACTAGCGGGCCTCGATGAGCAGTTCTTC. This sequence encodes CASNQGGLAGLDEQFF.

In its sample, this clonotype was seen many times. The rearrangement links TRBV5-5 to TRBJ1-5, with D perhaps matching TRBD1 (6 bases). Trimming shortened V by 4 bases and J by 4 bases, and 15 bases separated the two germline ends. This CDR3 spans 15 amino acids. Germline V gene sequence: CDR1 SGHKS, CDR2 YYEKEE (reference sequence). The CDR3 nucleotides read TGTGCCAGCAGCCCCTCCGCGGGACAAAATCAGCCCCAGCATTTT. Translation: CASSPSAGQNQPQHF.

This clonotype has ten or more counts. The chain recombines TRBV12-3 or TRBV12-4 with TRBJ1-2; TRBD1 might be the D (6 bases). The V end was cut by 6 bases, the J end by 4 bases, with 12 bases between. This CDR3 contains 13 residues. The CDR3 spells CASSLQGTYGYTF. DNA of the CDR3: TGTGCCAGCAGCCTACAGGGAACCTATGGCTACACCTTC.